This TCR beta chain derives from a study of Ad26.COV2.S vaccination and SARS-CoV-2 variants (dated by TCRdb to 2020 to 2023). Regarding the study in general: Sequencing of the TCRbeta repertoire served to evaluate the specificity and breadth of SARS-CoV-2-reactive T cell receptors following Ad26.COV2.S vaccination. A total of 32 samples were included in the TCR-sequenced set, comprising around 19 Ad26.COV2.S vaccine recipients, 5 placebo recipients and 8 SARS-CoV-2 convalescent individuals.

The time point label here, explained by the study, means: individuals recovered from natural SARS-CoV-2 infection. The CDR3 measures 15 amino acids from cysteine to phenylalanine. CDR3 DNA only is kept here, 45 bases in frame from base 1. V lost 5 bases and J lost 10 bases, and the count of bases not matched to a germline gene is 10. CDR1 and CDR2, looked up from the germline V gene, are SGHRS and YFSETQ. TCRbeta CDR3 regions were sequenced with the immunoSEQ Assay. After extraction, genomic DNA underwent amplification by bias-controlled multiplex PCR, followed by high-throughput sequencing. Concerning the study's data processing: To quantify the absolute abundance of every unique TCRbeta CDR3 region, sequences were collapsed and filtered. Usable DNA was measured by amplifying reference genes present in all nucleated cells, and TCRbeta template counts were normalized to that usable DNA to estimate T cell fraction. Repertoire TCRs were annotated as SARS-CoV-2-specific by exact matching of V gene, CDR3 amino acid sequence and J gene to a known reactive TCR set. The reference SARS-CoV-2 TCR set came from MIRA and was filtered for enrichment in COVID-19-positive ImmuneCODE repertoires, removing public or cross-reactive TCRs. Based on the MIRA antigens, annotated TCRs were further analysed at the level of specific ORF or position within ORF. Depth was the summed frequency of annotated unique rearrangements, while breadth was defined as annotated unique rearrangements over total unique productive rearrangements. Two-sided Wilcoxon rank-sum tests were applied when comparing TCR breadth between groups. In its TCRdb copy, this immuneACCESS table keeps in-frame sequences only and misses some clones. Where compared with another copy, unresolved V genes explain less than half of these, and the others have no known cause. V and J calls plus clone size are reproduced from that table; the DNA served to infer D and trimming. In all, the sample holds about 98,000 clones, and around 80% of those were seen once. 15% to 20% of the sample belongs to the ten largest clones.

Comments on this clone: Its antigen is currently not known. Qualities for individual bases were not recorded, and no much larger clone is one base off.

General study outcomes and caveats: Comparable non-spike TCR breadth was observed between vaccine and placebo recipients, consistent with only spike being contained in the vaccine. After vaccination, spike-specific CD8+ and CD4+ T cell responses were reported to show substantial breadth. Ad26.COV2.S recipients had higher spike-specific TCR breadth than placebo recipients (P = 0.0014). The authors noted that total T cell responses may have been underestimated by the TCR breadth and depth analyses.

Sequences were derived from peripheral blood, sampled after recovery from COVID-19. This TCR came from a human donor who had recovered from COVID-19. Recombination joined TRBV5-1 with TRBJ2-3, with 13 bases matching TRBD2. The CDR3: CASSPGTSGVDSQYF. The nucleotide sequence reads TGCGCCAGCAGTCCCGGGACTAGCGGGGTAGACTCGCAGTATTTT.